The present T cell receptor beta chain was sequenced within a study of cytomegalovirus exposure and HLA in healthy donors. General study findings and limits: Later analysis identified a missense DCLRE1C variant that was linked to TCR beta V- and J-gene trimming. TCR association rates varied by HLA locus in a later analysis, with DRB1 highest and HLA-C lowest.

The length of the CDR3 is 12 residues. Germline V gives CDR1 SEHNR, CDR2 FQNEAQ (reference sequence). With V trimmed by 7 bases and J by 8 bases, 5 bases remained unmatched. The table lists this clone with a count of one. What it binds is unknown. PCR primers comprised 60 Vbeta and 13 Jbeta primers. Using immunoSEQ multiplex PCR, the repertoire was profiled, and TCRdb retains in-frame clones only, with some absent. The sample includes a few hundred thousand clones, approximately 90% of them seen just once. The chain links TRBV7-9 to TRBJ1-1; the match to TRBD1 covers 9 bases. The clonotype was recovered from a woman aged 18-35 years in good health and CMV-seronegative. Sequenced: PBMCs. The CDR3 is CASTPGQGEAFF. CDR3 nucleotide sequence: TGTGCCAGCACTCCTGGACAGGGGGAAGCTTTCTTT.